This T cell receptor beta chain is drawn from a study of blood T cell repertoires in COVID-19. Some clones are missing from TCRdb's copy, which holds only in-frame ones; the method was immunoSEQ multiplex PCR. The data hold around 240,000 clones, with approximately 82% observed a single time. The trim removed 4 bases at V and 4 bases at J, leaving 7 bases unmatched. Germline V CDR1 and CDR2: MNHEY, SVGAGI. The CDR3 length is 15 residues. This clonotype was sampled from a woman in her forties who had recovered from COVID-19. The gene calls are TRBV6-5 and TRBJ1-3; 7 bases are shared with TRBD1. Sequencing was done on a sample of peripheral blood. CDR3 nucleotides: TGTGCCAGCAGTTTATCCGGGACAGTCGGAAACACCATATATTTT. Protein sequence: CASSLSGTVGNTIYF.